These T cell receptor beta chains were read from a single sample in a study of cytomegalovirus exposure and HLA in healthy donors. TCRdb's table, derived via immunoSEQ multiplex PCR, lists solely in-frame clones and lacks some. Here the sample spans over 130,000 clones, around nine tenths being singletons. The sequencing input was PBMCs. Receptors were obtained from a man between 18 and 29 years old in good health and CMV-seropositive. Each CDR3 is given with its conserved first and last residue. The order of the fields is J gene, V gene, clone size, D gene, CDR3 DNA, CDR3 protein. D genes are given only for firm matches. A row's size may be missing; if present it is once, few, many or a size class.

J gene: TRBJ2-5; V gene: TRBV6-6; clone size: .; D gene: TRBD1; CDR3 DNA: TGTGCCAGCAGTCCGGGGACAGGGGGGGAAGAGACCCAGTACTTC; CDR3 protein: CASSPGTGGEETQYF
J gene: TRBJ1-5; V gene: TRBV6-1; clone size: .; D gene: .; CDR3 DNA: TGTGCCAGCAGTCTCCGACCGGGGGCCCAGCATTTT; CDR3 protein: CASSLRPGAQHF
J gene: TRBJ2-7; V gene: TRBV5-6; clone size: .; D gene: TRBD1; CDR3 DNA: TGTGCCAGCAGCTTCTTACAGGGGAACGAGCAGTACTTC; CDR3 protein: CASSFLQGNEQYF
J gene: TRBJ2-3; V gene: TRBV5-1; clone size: .; D gene: TRBD2; CDR3 DNA: TGCGCCAGCAGCACGGGGACTAGCCGCACAGATACGCAGTATTTT; CDR3 protein: CASSTGTSRTDTQYF
J gene: TRBJ2-3; V gene: TRBV5-6; clone size: .; D gene: .; CDR3 DNA: TGTGCCAGCAGCTTGGGGCCGGGGGGCGGCACCACAGATACGCAGTATTTT; CDR3 protein: CASSLGPGGGTTDTQYF
J gene: TRBJ2-1; V gene: TRBV27; clone size: .; D gene: TRBD2; CDR3 DNA: TGTGCCAGCAAGGATATAGCGGGGTGGGATGAGCAGTTCTTC; CDR3 protein: CASKDIAGWDEQFF
J gene: TRBJ1-2; V gene: TRBV7-7; clone size: few; D gene: .; CDR3 DNA: TGTGCTAGCAGCTTATCGGGTCAGTTAACCTATGGCTACACCTTC; CDR3 protein: CASSLSGQLTYGYTF
J gene: TRBJ2-3; V gene: TRBV5-1; clone size: .; D gene: TRBD1; CDR3 DNA: TGCGCCAGCAGTTACACCACCGGGACAGGGACTGCCAAGTTAGGAGATACGCAGTATTTT; CDR3 protein: CASSYTTGTGTAKLGDTQYF
J gene: TRBJ1-3; V gene: TRBV29-1; clone size: .; D gene: .; CDR3 DNA: TGCAGCGCTGTGACAGTGGGGCGAGGAAACACCATATATTTT; CDR3 protein: CSAVTVGRGNTIYF
J gene: TRBJ1-4; V gene: TRBV25-1; clone size: .; D gene: .; CDR3 DNA: TGTGCCAGCAGTGAGGACAGCCGGAATGAAAAACTGTTTTTT; CDR3 protein: CASSEDSRNEKLFF
J gene: TRBJ2-7; V gene: TRBV6-4; clone size: once; D gene: TRBD1; CDR3 DNA: TGTGCCAGCACCCGCGGACAGGGGAAATGTCACTACGAGCAGTACTTC; CDR3 protein: CASTRGQGKCHYEQYF
J gene: TRBJ2-1; V gene: TRBV16; clone size: .; D gene: .; CDR3 DNA: TGTGCCAGCAGCCAAGGGCCGGGACTGTACAATGAGCAGTTCTTC; CDR3 protein: CASSQGPGLYNEQFF
J gene: TRBJ2-1; V gene: TRBV7-8; clone size: .; D gene: .; CDR3 DNA: TGTGCCAGCAGCTCAGGGGGGTATGAGCAGTTCTTC; CDR3 protein: CASSSGGYEQFF
J gene: TRBJ2-5; V gene: TRBV9; clone size: .; D gene: .; CDR3 DNA: TGTGCCAGCAGCGTAGTCGGAATTGGGGGCCAGACCCAGTACTTC; CDR3 protein: CASSVVGIGGQTQYF
J gene: TRBJ1-1; V gene: TRBV10-1; clone size: .; D gene: TRBD1; CDR3 DNA: TGCGCCAGCAGTGAGTCCCCGGGACAGGGTCCTTTCTTT; CDR3 protein: CASSESPGQGPFF
J gene: TRBJ1-1; V gene: TRBV30; clone size: few; D gene: TRBD1; CDR3 DNA: TGTGCCTGGAGCGCAGGGGGGCCTGAAGCTTTCTTT; CDR3 protein: CAWSAGGPEAFF
J gene: TRBJ2-1; V gene: TRBV18; clone size: .; D gene: .; CDR3 DNA: TGTGCCAGCTCACTTTCAGTTTTTCACTCCTACAATGAGCAGTTCTTC; CDR3 protein: CASSLSVFHSYNEQFF
J gene: TRBJ2-5; V gene: TRBV7-6; clone size: .; D gene: TRBD2; CDR3 DNA: TGTGCCAGCAGCCAACCTAGGGGGACTAGCGGGAGGTGGGAGACCCAGTACTTC; CDR3 protein: CASSQPRGTSGRWETQYF
J gene: TRBJ2-3; V gene: TRBV9; clone size: .; D gene: TRBD2; CDR3 DNA: TGTGCCAGCAGCGCGGGGGGTTCGGCTACCCCTCGGGGGTTTACGCAGTATTTT; CDR3 protein: CASSAGGSATPRGFTQYF
J gene: TRBJ1-1; V gene: TRBV5-1; clone size: .; D gene: .; CDR3 DNA: TGCGCCAGCAGCTTGGGGTCAGGGACACCAGAAGCTTTCTTT; CDR3 protein: CASSLGSGTPEAFF
J gene: TRBJ2-1; V gene: TRBV9; clone size: .; D gene: .; CDR3 DNA: TGTGCCAGCAGTCCGCGGGGAAATTCCTACAATGAGCAGTTCTTC; CDR3 protein: CASSPRGNSYNEQFF
J gene: TRBJ2-1; V gene: TRBV11-3; clone size: .; D gene: TRBD2; CDR3 DNA: TGTGCCAGCAGCCGAGACCCGACTAGCGCCGTGCCGTTCTTC; CDR3 protein: CASSRDPTSAVPFF
J gene: TRBJ1-2; V gene: TRBV5-8; clone size: .; D gene: .; CDR3 DNA: TGTGCCAGCGCTCTGAGGGGGGGAGTTCGAGGCTACACCTTC; CDR3 protein: CASALRGGVRGYTF
J gene: TRBJ2-2; V gene: TRBV10-3; clone size: .; D gene: TRBD1; CDR3 DNA: TGTGCCATCAGTGATCCCGGACAGGGTAAATCGGGCACCGGGGAGCTGTTTTTT; CDR3 protein: CAISDPGQGKSGTGELFF
J gene: TRBJ2-3; V gene: TRBV11-3; clone size: .; D gene: .; CDR3 DNA: TGTGCCAGCAGCTACAGGGTTTCCAGCACAGATACGCAGTATTTT; CDR3 protein: CASSYRVSSTDTQYF
J gene: TRBJ2-4; V gene: TRBV2; clone size: .; D gene: TRBD2; CDR3 DNA: TGTGCCAGCAGTGGTCCTAGCGGGGTCGCCAAAAACATTCAGTACTTC; CDR3 protein: CASSGPSGVAKNIQYF
J gene: TRBJ2-7; V gene: TRBV19; clone size: .; D gene: .; CDR3 DNA: TGTGCCAGTAGTATAAGGACCGCCTGGGAGAGTAAGGAGCAGTACTTC; CDR3 protein: CASSIRTAWESKEQYF
J gene: TRBJ2-1; V gene: TRBV21-1; clone size: once; D gene: .; CDR3 DNA: TGTGCCAGATGGCTGGGGGCCAGCGGGAGGACGCAGTTCTTC; CDR3 protein: CARWLGASGRTQFF
J gene: TRBJ2-3; V gene: TRBV7-9; clone size: .; D gene: .; CDR3 DNA: TGTGCCAGCAGCTTAGCGGGCCTACTGAATGAGGGGGAGACGCAGTATTTT; CDR3 protein: CASSLAGLLNEGETQYF
J gene: TRBJ1-5; V gene: TRBV18; clone size: once; D gene: .; CDR3 DNA: TGTGCCAGCTCCCGCTTTACGGGGTCGGATCAGCCCCAGCATTTT; CDR3 protein: CASSRFTGSDQPQHF
J gene: TRBJ2-3; V gene: TRBV7-9; clone size: once; D gene: .; CDR3 DNA: TGTGCCAGCAGCTTAGCGTCAGGATCGCAGTATTTT; CDR3 protein: CASSLASGSQYF
J gene: TRBJ1-2; V gene: TRBV6-1; clone size: .; D gene: .; CDR3 DNA: TGTGCCAGCAGTGAAGGCTACGACTATGGCTACACCTTC; CDR3 protein: CASSEGYDYGYTF
J gene: TRBJ1-1; V gene: TRBV19; clone size: .; D gene: TRBD1; CDR3 DNA: TGTGCCAGTAAGGGGGCTGCGGCTTTCTTT; CDR3 protein: CASKGAAAFF
J gene: TRBJ2-7; V gene: TRBV5-1; clone size: .; D gene: .; CDR3 DNA: TGCGCCAGCAGCTTGAAAGGGAACGGGGCCTACGAGCAGTACTTC; CDR3 protein: CASSLKGNGAYEQYF
J gene: TRBJ1-2; V gene: TRBV2; clone size: few; D gene: .; CDR3 DNA: TGTGCCAGCAGCGACAGGAGATTGGGCTACACCTTC; CDR3 protein: CASSDRRLGYTF
J gene: TRBJ2-5; V gene: TRBV6-6; clone size: .; D gene: .; CDR3 DNA: TGTGCCAGCAAAGCGGTACAAGAGACCCAGTACTTC; CDR3 protein: CASKAVQETQYF
J gene: TRBJ1-2; V gene: TRBV19; clone size: once; D gene: .; CDR3 DNA: TGTGCCAGTGAATCCGCGGATAGCGTGGGCTACACCTTC; CDR3 protein: CASESADSVGYTF
J gene: TRBJ2-5; V gene: TRBV27; clone size: .; D gene: .; CDR3 DNA: TGTGCCAGCAAACGCCCGGACTTGGCGGAGACCCAGTACTTC; CDR3 protein: CASKRPDLAETQYF
J gene: TRBJ1-1; V gene: TRBV2; clone size: .; D gene: .; CDR3 DNA: TGTGCCAGCAGTGAAGCGTTCGGGGAGATGAACACTGAAGCTTTCTTT; CDR3 protein: CASSEAFGEMNTEAFF
J gene: TRBJ1-1; V gene: TRBV13; clone size: .; D gene: TRBD1; CDR3 DNA: TGTGCCAGCAGCCCACAGGAGGCAGGGGGTGACACTGAAGCTTTCTTT; CDR3 protein: CASSPQEAGGDTEAFF
J gene: TRBJ2-7; V gene: TRBV11-3; clone size: .; D gene: .; CDR3 DNA: TGTGCCAGCAGCCCATGGGAGTCCTACGAGCAGTACTTC; CDR3 protein: CASSPWESYEQYF
J gene: TRBJ2-1; V gene: TRBV7-9; clone size: .; D gene: TRBD2; CDR3 DNA: TGTGCCAGCAGCTCACGACTAGCGGACAATGAGCAGTTCTTC; CDR3 protein: CASSSRLADNEQFF
J gene: TRBJ1-4; V gene: TRBV2; clone size: .; D gene: TRBD1; CDR3 DNA: TGTGCCAGCAGTGAGGGGGACAGCGTTAATGAAAAACTGTTTTTT; CDR3 protein: CASSEGDSVNEKLFF
J gene: TRBJ2-3; V gene: TRBV2; clone size: .; D gene: TRBD2; CDR3 DNA: TGTGCCCTGGGCGGACTAGCGGAAAGCACAGATACGCAGTATTTT; CDR3 protein: CALGGLAESTDTQYF
J gene: TRBJ2-1; V gene: TRBV6-5; clone size: .; D gene: TRBD2; CDR3 DNA: TGTGCCAGCAGTTCTAGCGGGGGCTCCTACAATGAGCAGTTCTTC; CDR3 protein: CASSSSGGSYNEQFF
J gene: TRBJ2-2; V gene: TRBV11-3; clone size: few; D gene: TRBD1; CDR3 DNA: TGTGCCAGCAGCACCGACAGGGTTCGCACCGGGGAGCTGTTTTTT; CDR3 protein: CASSTDRVRTGELFF
J gene: TRBJ1-1; V gene: TRBV5-8; clone size: .; D gene: TRBD1; CDR3 DNA: TGTGCCAGCAGCTTGGATCACAGGGGGGAAGCTTTCTTT; CDR3 protein: CASSLDHRGEAFF
J gene: TRBJ1-3; V gene: TRBV29-1; clone size: .; D gene: .; CDR3 DNA: TGCAGCGTTTCGGGGTTTACTGGAAACACCATATATTTT; CDR3 protein: CSVSGFTGNTIYF
J gene: TRBJ2-5; V gene: TRBV7-3; clone size: .; D gene: .; CDR3 DNA: TGTGCCAGCAGCTCCGGACAGATAGGGGAGACCCAGTACTTC; CDR3 protein: CASSSGQIGETQYF
J gene: TRBJ1-1; V gene: TRBV13; clone size: once; D gene: .; CDR3 DNA: TGTGCCAGCAGCTCCGAGAAGGAGGCTTTCTTT; CDR3 protein: CASSSEKEAFF
J gene: TRBJ2-1; V gene: TRBV2; clone size: .; D gene: TRBD2; CDR3 DNA: TGTGCCAGCAGTGAAGCGCTGGGACTACTGAACAATGAGCAGTTCTTC; CDR3 protein: CASSEALGLLNNEQFF
J gene: TRBJ2-1; V gene: TRBV7-9; clone size: .; D gene: TRBD2; CDR3 DNA: TGTGCCAGCAGCTTAGTAACTAGCGGGTTCCATGAGCAGTTCTTC; CDR3 protein: CASSLVTSGFHEQFF
J gene: TRBJ2-7; V gene: TRBV4-1; clone size: few; D gene: .; CDR3 DNA: TGCGCCAGCAGCCACATCCTGGCCGAGCAGTACTTC; CDR3 protein: CASSHILAEQYF
J gene: TRBJ2-5; V gene: TRBV7-9; clone size: .; D gene: TRBD1; CDR3 DNA: TGTGCCAGCAGCCCACAGGGGGAGACCCAGTACTTC; CDR3 protein: CASSPQGETQYF
J gene: TRBJ2-3; V gene: TRBV25-1; clone size: .; D gene: TRBD2; CDR3 DNA: TGTGCCAGCAGGAGAGCGGGAGGCCGCTCCACAGATACGCAGTATTTT; CDR3 protein: CASRRAGGRSTDTQYF
J gene: TRBJ2-3; V gene: TRBV7-9; clone size: .; D gene: .; CDR3 DNA: TGTGCCAGCAGCCCCTTAGCAGATACGCAGTATTTT; CDR3 protein: CASSPLADTQYF
J gene: TRBJ1-2; V gene: TRBV2; clone size: .; D gene: .; CDR3 DNA: TGTGCCAGCAGTGAAAATTGGGCAGGGAACTATGGCTACACCTTC; CDR3 protein: CASSENWAGNYGYTF
J gene: TRBJ1-2; V gene: TRBV11-1; clone size: .; D gene: TRBD1; CDR3 DNA: TGTGCCAGCAGCTTAGGGGACAGGACCTTCTATGGCTACACCTTC; CDR3 protein: CASSLGDRTFYGYTF
J gene: TRBJ2-1; V gene: TRBV6-1; clone size: .; D gene: .; CDR3 DNA: TGTGCCAGCAGTGCCCGGGACAAGTCCTACAATGAGCAGTTCTTC; CDR3 protein: CASSARDKSYNEQFF
J gene: TRBJ1-4; V gene: TRBV7-7; clone size: .; D gene: .; CDR3 DNA: TGTGCTAGCAGTAGAGGGCTTAATGAAAAACTGTTTTTT; CDR3 protein: CASSRGLNEKLFF